A selection of T cell receptor beta chains follows, all from one sample in a study of blood T cell repertoires in COVID-19. Method: immunoSEQ multiplex PCR; TCRdb's copy keeps in-frame clones and lacks some. The repertoire includes 300,000 to 400,000 clones, 88% of them detected once, and 0.9% to 1.5% sits in the top ten. What was sequenced was PBMCs or T cells enriched from blood (not recorded which). Receptors were obtained from a woman younger than 30 who had recovered from COVID-19. The CDR3 runs from the conserved cysteine through the conserved F or W. The D gene is left open where the match is weak. Clone size appears in some rows only: once, few, many, or a class for an expanded clone.

NA,TRBJ2-7,TRBV9,NA,CASSVDGGYEQYF,TGTGCCAGCAGCGTAGATGGAGGCTACGAGCAGTACTTC
TRBD2,TRBJ2-3,TRBV10-3,NA,CAISESEASGATDTQYF,TGTGCCATCAGTGAGTCGGAGGCTAGCGGAGCCACAGATACGCAGTATTTT
NA,TRBJ1-6,TRBV14,NA,CASSQAGVLYSPLHF,TGTGCCAGCAGCCAAGCAGGCGTTCTATATTCACCCCTCCACTTT
NA,TRBJ1-1,TRBV6-5,NA,CASSPGVYTEAFF,TGTGCCAGCAGTCCCGGGGTCTACACTGAAGCTTTCTTT
NA,TRBJ2-3,TRBV4-1,once,CASSQAGRGDTQYF,TGCGCCAGCAGCCAAGCAGGTCGGGGAGATACGCAGTATTTT
TRBD2,TRBJ2-2,TRBV28,NA,CASSILARSVGELFF,TGTGCCAGCAGCATACTAGCGCGATCGGTCGGGGAGCTGTTTTTT
TRBD1,TRBJ1-5,TRBV30,NA,CAWRPMPGTGANQPQHF,TGTGCCTGGAGGCCGATGCCAGGGACAGGGGCTAATCAGCCCCAGCATTTT
TRBD1,TRBJ1-6,TRBV7-8,NA,CASSLRDSSYNSPLHF,TGTGCCAGCAGCCTGAGGGACAGCTCCTATAATTCACCCCTCCACTTT
TRBD1,TRBJ1-5,TRBV9,NA,CASSVSDRGQWNQPQHF,TGTGCCAGCAGCGTTTCCGACAGGGGGCAGTGGAATCAGCCCCAGCATTTT
TRBD1,TRBJ1-2,TRBV27,NA,CASSDWTGNGYTF,TGTGCCAGCAGCGACTGGACAGGGAATGGCTACACCTTC
NA,TRBJ2-7,TRBV30,NA,CAWSPGDTTRSYEQYF,TGTGCCTGGAGCCCCGGGGACACGACCCGCTCCTACGAGCAGTACTTC
TRBD1,TRBJ2-1,TRBV5-1,NA,CASSRIPGQGYSYNEQFF,TGCGCCAGCAGCAGAATCCCGGGACAGGGCTACTCCTACAATGAGCAGTTCTTC
TRBD1,TRBJ1-6,TRBV2,NA,CASSLGTVSSPLHF,TGTGCCAGCAGTCTAGGGACAGTCAGTTCACCCCTCCACTTT
TRBD1,TRBJ1-5,TRBV9,once,CASSARGQGDQPQHF,TGTGCCAGCAGCGCGAGGGGACAGGGGGATCAGCCCCAGCATTTT
NA,TRBJ2-1,TRBV18,NA,CASSATRDGRSNEQFF,TGTGCCAGCTCCGCTACCAGAGACGGCAGGTCCAATGAGCAGTTCTTC
NA,TRBJ1-5,TRBV6-5,NA,CASSYSGGNQPQHF,TGTGCCAGCAGTTACTCAGGGGGCAATCAGCCCCAGCATTTT
TRBD2,TRBJ2-7,TRBV10-3,NA,CATLREASSYEQYF,TGTGCCACCCTTCGGGAGGCAAGCTCCTACGAGCAGTACTTC
TRBD1,TRBJ1-1,TRBV5-5,NA,CASSAGQGGTAEAFF,TGTGCCAGCAGCGCCGGACAGGGGGGTACCGCGGAAGCTTTCTTT
NA,TRBJ1-2,TRBV7-2,NA,CASSLVGAYGYTF,TGTGCCAGCAGCTTAGTAGGGGCCTATGGCTACACCTTC
NA,TRBJ2-1,TRBV2,once,CASTQGASSYNEQFF,TGTGCCAGCACCCAAGGGGCAAGCTCCTACAATGAGCAGTTCTTC
TRBD1,TRBJ1-1,TRBV27,NA,CASSSGTDTEAFF,TGTGCCAGCAGTTCCGGGACAGACACTGAAGCTTTCTTT
TRBD1,TRBJ1-2,TRBV18,many,CASSPKGARYGYTF,TGTGCCAGCTCACCAAAGGGGGCCCGGTATGGCTACACCTTC
TRBD1,TRBJ2-2,TRBV6-5,NA,CASSYVQGAGELFF,TGTGCCAGCAGTTACGTCCAGGGGGCTGGGGAGCTGTTTTTT
TRBD1,TRBJ2-7,TRBV6-5,NA,CASNRGTNGYEQYF,TGTGCCAGTAACAGGGGCACGAATGGGTACGAGCAGTACTTC
NA,TRBJ2-2,TRBV6-5,NA,CASSPRGHATGELFF,TGTGCCAGCAGCCCCAGAGGACATGCCACCGGGGAGCTGTTTTTT
NA,TRBJ2-3,TRBV6-5,once,CASRWGGTDTQYF,TGTGCCAGCCGATGGGGGGGCACAGATACGCAGTATTTT
TRBD1,TRBJ2-2,TRBV5-4,NA,CASSFAGTGHNTGELFF,TGTGCCAGCAGCTTCGCCGGGACAGGGCACAACACCGGGGAGCTGTTTTTT
TRBD2,TRBJ2-1,TRBV18,NA,CASSPPGLVRGEQFF,TGTGCCAGCTCACCACCGGGACTAGTTAGGGGTGAGCAGTTCTTC
TRBD2,TRBJ2-1,TRBV6-5,once,CASSYGWTSANNEQFF,TGTGCCAGCAGTTACGGGTGGACTAGCGCCAACAATGAGCAGTTCTTC
TRBD1,TRBJ2-7,TRBV30,NA,CAWSRDRSSYEQYF,TGTGCCTGGAGTAGGGACAGATCCTCCTACGAGCAGTACTTC
NA,TRBJ1-2,TRBV7-9,NA,CASSLSTGDGYTF,TGTGCCAGCAGCTTATCAACAGGCGATGGCTACACCTTC
NA,TRBJ1-5,TRBV7-2,NA,CASSLAAGFNQPQHF,TGTGCCAGCAGCTTAGCCGCAGGGTTCAATCAGCCCCAGCATTTT
NA,TRBJ1-6,TRBV5-1,NA,CASSLTDYNSPLHF,TGCGCCAGCAGCCTCACAGATTATAATTCACCCCTCCACTTT
NA,TRBJ2-5,TRBV5-8,NA,CASSSLSRQETQYF,TGTGCCAGCAGCTCCCTTTCTAGACAAGAGACCCAGTACTTC
NA,TRBJ2-7,TRBV6-2/TRBV6-3,NA,CASSYSPVRGGHEQYF,TGTGCCAGCAGTTACTCGCCGGTAAGGGGCGGCCACGAGCAGTACTTC
TRBD1,TRBJ2-1,TRBV4-1,once,CASSSSSRDSLFNEQFF,TGCGCCAGCAGCTCTTCGAGCCGGGACAGCCTGTTCAATGAGCAGTTCTTC
NA,TRBJ1-3,TRBV5-1,NA,CASSLARVDSGNTIYF,TGCGCCAGCAGCTTGGCTCGGGTGGATTCTGGAAACACCATATATTTT